This paragraph reports one T cell receptor beta chain. Its antigen is unknown. Profiled with immunoSEQ multiplex PCR; TCRdb holds only in-frame clones, not every one. The sample shows over 60,000 clones, 70% to 75% of them seen only once. Peptide-pool stimulation followed by sequencing identified expanded antigen-specific CD4+ clonotypes in the ViraFEST assay. Researchers isolated CD4+ T cells once 9 to 11 days of culture had elapsed. Participants received two doses of either the BNT162b2 or mRNA-1273 vaccine. The culture medium for some 2 million PBMC per well included 9.5 to 10 IU/ml IL-2 and 8.5 to 10 ug/ml peptides. Half of the medium was exchanged for IL-2 medium on both days 3 and 7. The V and J ends lost 4 bases and 2 bases, in that order; junction bases with no gene match: 5. The V gene's germline CDR1 is SGHRS and CDR2 YFSETQ. CDR3 length: 15 amino acids. The data derive from a study of vaccination effects on CD4 cells after COVID-19. General study findings and limits: Early timepoints after infection were absent, and convalescent patients were few in the study. Healthy vaccine recipients' vaccine-induced clones were almost all SARS-CoV-2 mono-reactive.

The chain joins TRBV5-1 to TRBJ1-3, with 8 positions matching TRBD1. This TCR was recovered from a human donor who received a COVID-19 vaccine. Sequenced here: CD4+ T cells from PBMCs cultured with HCoV-229E spike peptides, sampled after COVID-19 vaccination. The CDR3: CASSRQGTAGNTIYF. As DNA, the CDR3 is TGCGCCAGCAGCCGACAGGGGACGGCTGGAAACACCATATATTTT.